The rows below give T cell receptor beta chains drawn from one sample of a study of early T cells in non-severe SARS-CoV-2 infection. Each CDR3 protein gets one entry after TCRdb re-called the 5' RACE reads with MiXCR. This table has 25,000 to 35,000 distinct CDR3 sequences, about 3.8% appearing once. Sequenced input: whole blood. All receptors come from an adult who was a healthcare worker with PCR-confirmed SARS-CoV-2 infection or an uninfected control (not recorded which). The CDR3 runs from the conserved cysteine through the conserved F or W. Each record gives: clone size, J gene, V gene, D gene, CDR3 DNA, CDR3 protein. D genes are given only for firm matches. Expanded clones get a size class; other rows say once, few or many, or leave the size out.

many	TRBJ2-1	TRBV6-6	TRBD2	TGTGCCAGCAGTTACTCGGGTTTCAGCGGGGTTTACAATGAGCAGTTCTTC	CASSYSGFSGVYNEQFF
few	TRBJ1-3	TRBV30	-	TGTGCCTGGAGTGTAAAGAGGGGCTCAGGAAACACCATATATTTT	CAWSVKRGSGNTIYF
many	TRBJ1-2	TRBV3-1	-	TGTGCCAGCAGCCAAGGGTTGGGGAACTATGGCTACACCTTC	CASSQGLGNYGYTF
many	TRBJ2-2	TRBV29-1	-	TGCAGCGTTCCAACGGGGGTAACGAACACCGGGGAGCTGTTTTTT	CSVPTGVTNTGELFF
many	TRBJ2-1	TRBV11-3	TRBD2	TGTGCCAGCAGCCGGACTAGCGGGAGCTATGAGCAGTTCTTC	CASSRTSGSYEQFF
many	TRBJ1-1	TRBV4-1	-	TGCGCCAGCAGCCACCCTGACAGGCCAAAAGCTTTCTTT	CASSHPDRPKAFF
many	TRBJ2-1	TRBV29-1	-	TGCAGCTCCAATAGGGCTAGCGCGGGATACAATGAGCAGTTCTTC	CSSNRASAGYNEQFF
many	TRBJ2-7	TRBV20-1	TRBD1	TGCAGTGCTAGACCCATCGACAGGGGGAGCAACGAGCAGTACTTC	CSARPIDRGSNEQYF
many	TRBJ1-3	TRBV27	-	TGTGCCAGCAGTTTTCAGGGCTCTGGAAACACCATATATTTT	CASSFQGSGNTIYF
many	TRBJ2-5	TRBV12-3/TRBV12-4	-	TGTGCCAGCAGTTCCAGGGGTGGGGGTGGAGAGACCCAGTACTTC	CASSSRGGGGETQYF
many	TRBJ2-7	TRBV7-9	-	TGTGCCAGCAGCTCGGCGGAGACGGGTACGAGCGAATTC	CASSSAETGTSEF
many	TRBJ1-2	TRBV7-2	-	TGTGCCAGCAGCTTTGTTTCTGGGACAACTAACTATGGCTACACCTTC	CASSFVSGTTNYGYTF
many	TRBJ1-4	TRBV29-1	-	TGCAGCGTTTGGGGGATCGGAAGGGGTGAGGAAAAACTGTTTTTT	CSVWGIGRGEEKLFF
many	TRBJ1-2	TRBV6-5	TRBD1	TGTGCCAGCCGACAGGGCGTAGGTGTCTATGGCTACACCTTC	CASRQGVGVYGYTF
many	TRBJ2-1	TRBV7-3	-	TGTGCCAGCAGCGCGGGACCGAACGTCAATGAGCAGTTCTTC	CASSAGPNVNEQFF
many	TRBJ2-7	TRBV6-2/TRBV6-3	-	TGTGCCAGCAGTTACAGTGCCTCCTACGAGCAGTACTTC	CASSYSASYEQYF
many	TRBJ2-5	TRBV11-2	-	TGTGCCAGCAGCTTTACCTCGGTCATGGGGCCCCAAGAGACCCAGTACTTC	CASSFTSVMGPQETQYF
many	TRBJ1-1	TRBV6-4	TRBD1	TGTGCCAGCAGGGTAGAGGACAGGGAATCAACTGAAGCTTTCTTT	CASRVEDRESTEAFF
few	TRBJ1-2	TRBV15	-	TGTGCCACCAGCAGAGATTTTAAGGGGTTCGACTATGGCTACACCTTC	CATSRDFKGFDYGYTF
many	TRBJ2-1	TRBV29-1	-	TGCAGCTCCCGGGAGCGCAATGAGCAGTTCTTC	CSSRERNEQFF
-	TRBJ1-1	TRBV20-1	-	TGCAGTGCTGTACCTGAAGCTTTCTTT	CSAVPEAFF
many	TRBJ2-5	TRBV9	-	TGTGCCAGCAGCGAGTGGAGTGGGGAAGAGACCCAGTACTTC	CASSEWSGEETQYF
few	TRBJ2-7	TRBV25-1	TRBD2	TGTGCCAGCAGTGAATTTCGACTAGCGGGGGCCTACGAGCAGTACTTC	CASSEFRLAGAYEQYF
many	TRBJ2-3	TRBV13	-	TGTGCCAGCAGCCAGCGGACCTCCTCGGGGACAGATACGCAGTATTTT	CASSQRTSSGTDTQYF
many	TRBJ2-1	TRBV11-3	TRBD2	TGTGCCAGCAGCCATCGGCGGGGGGCCGTGGTCCACAATGAGCAGTTCTTC	CASSHRRGAVVHNEQFF
few	TRBJ2-7	TRBV7-6	TRBD2	TGTGCCAGCAACCCTAGGCCCGGGACTAGCTCCTACGAGCAGTACTTC	CASNPRPGTSSYEQYF
-	TRBJ2-2	TRBV20-1	TRBD2	TGCAGTGCACCCGGGTGGCTAGCGGGGGCCCTCGGGGAGCTGTTTTTT	CSAPGWLAGALGELFF
few	TRBJ2-3	TRBV7-2	-	TGTGCCAGCAGCTCGGCGGGGGCTAGCACAGATACGCAGTATTTT	CASSSAGASTDTQYF
few	TRBJ2-3	TRBV7-9	TRBD2	TGTGCCAGCAGTCCAACTAGCGGGTCTAGCACAGATACGCAGTATTTT	CASSPTSGSSTDTQYF
many	TRBJ2-4	TRBV10-3	-	TGTGCCATCAGTGAACCAGGGGCGGCCAAAAACATTCAGTACTTC	CAISEPGAAKNIQYF
many	TRBJ2-1	TRBV10-3	-	TGTGCCATCAGTGAGTCTGAGCGGGCTGGGGATGAGCAGTTCTTC	CAISESERAGDEQFF
many	TRBJ1-5	TRBV5-6	-	TGTGCCAGCAGCTTGGGAACCGGGCAGCCCCAGCATTTT	CASSLGTGQPQHF
-	TRBJ2-7	TRBV6-2/TRBV6-3	-	TGTGCCAGCTCCCGGGAGTATTTCTACGAGCAGTACTTC	CASSREYFYEQYF
-	TRBJ2-7	TRBV6-2/TRBV6-3	-	TGTGCCAGCAGTCCCATCCCGACTAGAGGGAAGCAGTACTTC	CASSPIPTRGKQYF
many	TRBJ2-2	TRBV20-1	TRBD2	TGCAGTGCTAGAGTGGCGGGAGAGAGCGGGGAGCTGTTTTTT	CSARVAGESGELFF
many	TRBJ2-3	TRBV19	TRBD1	TGTGCCAGTAACGACCGGGACAGGGACACAGATACGCAGTATTTT	CASNDRDRDTDTQYF
many	TRBJ2-7	TRBV11-2	-	TGTGCCAGCAGCTTCTACGGGAGCTCCTACGAGCAGTACTTC	CASSFYGSSYEQYF
-	TRBJ1-1	TRBV18	TRBD1	TGTGCCAGCTCACCCGACCTCCTAGGACAGGGAGGCACTGAAGCTTTCTTT	CASSPDLLGQGGTEAFF
few	TRBJ2-1	TRBV28	TRBD1	TGTGCCAGCAGTCCCACAGGGGGCGGTCGGCAGCGGTACAATGAGCAGTTCTTC	CASSPTGGGRQRYNEQFF
many	TRBJ2-1	TRBV7-2	-	TGTGCCAGCAAGAGGGTCACAGGAATCTACAATGAGCAGTTCTTC	CASKRVTGIYNEQFF
many	TRBJ1-1	TRBV29-1	-	TGCAGCGGCCTCGACAGGAAGAACACTGAAGCTTTCTTT	CSGLDRKNTEAFF
-	TRBJ2-7	TRBV25-1	-	TGTGCCAGCAGTGGAACGATCTACGAGCAGTACTTC	CASSGTIYEQYF
once	TRBJ2-7	TRBV29-1	-	TGCAGCGTTGGGGCGCGAAGCTCCTACGAGCAGTACTTC	CSVGARSSYEQYF